The subject of this entry is one T cell receptor beta chain. The sample originates from a study of OX40 agonist ivuxolimab in advanced cancers. Trimming cost V 5 bases and J 2 bases; bases outside gene matches: 4. The CDR3 runs 14 residues. Looked up from germline, CDR1 is WNHNN and CDR2 is SYGVQD (reference sequence). The method was immunoSEQ multiplex PCR; TCRdb's version includes in-frame clones alone and lacks a portion of them. The profile shows tens of thousands of clones, 70% to 90% of them singletons. The TCR originated in an adult with an advanced solid tumor such as melanoma, head and neck, liver or kidney cancer. The material sequenced was CD4+ or CD8+ T cells sorted from blood, taken in a trial of the OX40 agonist ivuxolimab. The V and J genes are TRBV10-1 and TRBJ2-7; 9 bases match TRBD1. Here the CDR3 DNA reads TGCGCCAGCAGTACGGGACAGGGACCCTACGAGCAGTACTTC. Its protein is CASSTGQGPYEQYF.